This T cell receptor beta chain came from a study of post-analysis software for immune sequencing data. General study findings and limits: TRBV5-6, TRBV5-1 and TRBV20-1 were among several TRBV segments more frequent in patients than controls.

This CDR3 is built from 14 residues. The germline CDR1 and CDR2 sequences are MNHNY and SVGAGI (reference sequence). With 2 bases clipped from V and 7 bases from J, the junction kept 5 bases outside the gene matches. There are a few counts of this clonotype. Its antigen is undetermined. Each TCR beta cDNA library carried unique molecular identifiers. There were 1 to 10 million T cells, and approximately 480,000 cDNA molecules came from them. TCRdb called the PCR reads again in MiXCR, with one record for every CDR3 protein. The sample carries about half a million distinct CDR3 sequences, under 55% recorded once.

Sequenced sample: blood. V is TRBV6-6 and J is TRBJ2-7; 10 bases agree with TRBD1. The source of this sequence is a girl aged 10-17 years with multiple sclerosis. The CDR3 sequence: CASSYKGQGWEQYF. Written as DNA, the CDR3 is TGTGCCAGCAGTTACAAGGGACAGGGGTGGGAGCAGTACTTC.